This T cell receptor (beta chain) is drawn from a study of blood T cells in healthy people across ages. Germline CDR1 is SGHVS and CDR2 is FNYEAQ. V lost 3 bases, J lost 7 bases, and 6 bases stayed unmatched. CDR3 length equals 14 residues. Next came a second PCR, run for about 7 to 11 cycles, which used a sample-barcoded 5' primer along with a J-beta primer mix. The template-switch adaptor, which had 12 random nucleotides, put a tag on each cDNA molecule. TCRdb re-derived calls from the 5' RACE reads in MiXCR, one entry per CDR3 protein. The table records over a million distinct CDR3 sequences, around 45% of them present only once.

Sequencing input: blood. The receptor's source is a woman aged 60 to 75 in good health. The rearrangement uses TRBV7-6 and TRBJ2-7, with TRBD1 matching 10 bases. DNA for the CDR3: TGTGCCAGCAGCTTCGACAGGGGGCTTGGGGAGCAGTACTTC. This gives the protein CASSFDRGLGEQYF.